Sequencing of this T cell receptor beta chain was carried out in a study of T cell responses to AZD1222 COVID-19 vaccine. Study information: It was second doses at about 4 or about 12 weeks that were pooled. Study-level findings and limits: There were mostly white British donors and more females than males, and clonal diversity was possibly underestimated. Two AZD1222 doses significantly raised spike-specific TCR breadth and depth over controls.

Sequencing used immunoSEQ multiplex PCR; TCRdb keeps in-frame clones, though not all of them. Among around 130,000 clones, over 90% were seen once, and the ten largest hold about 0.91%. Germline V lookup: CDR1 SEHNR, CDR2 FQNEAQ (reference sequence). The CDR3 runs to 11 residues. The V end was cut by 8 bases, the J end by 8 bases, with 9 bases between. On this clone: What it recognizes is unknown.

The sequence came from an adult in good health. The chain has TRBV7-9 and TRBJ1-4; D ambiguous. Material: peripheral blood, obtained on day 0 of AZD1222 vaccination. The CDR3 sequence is CASGGYEKLFF. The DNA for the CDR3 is TGTGCCAGCGGCGGTTACGAAAAACTGTTTTTT.